Included here is one T cell receptor (beta chain) sequence, with context. Its antigen is as yet unknown. The lymph nodes were axillary draining lymph nodes from breast cancer patients. Losses at the gene ends were 7 bases for V and 5 bases for J; bases not matched to a gene: 8. The CDR3 has 14 amino acids. Germline V gene sequence: CDR1 KGHDR, CDR2 SFDVKD. The sample originates from a study of breast tumors, draining lymph nodes, adjacent tissues. One entry per CDR3 protein results from TCRdb running MiXCR on the multiplex PCR reads. Of more than 250,000 distinct CDR3 sequences detected, around 31% appear once; the ten largest clones hold roughly 1.2%. Study conclusions and caveats: That most tumor T cells come from lymph nodes remained unproven. Tumor repertoires ranked between lymph nodes and nontumor tissue in diversity, with V and J gene preferences. Findings are consistent with lymph node origin and intratumoral expansion of most tumor T cells.

The TCR comes from a female donor with breast cancer. Some clones in this sample may be carry-over from other donors' samples. Sequencing was performed on axillary lymph node tissue. The chain recombines TRBV24-1 with TRBJ2-7; the match to TRBD1 covers 9 bases. CDR3 residues: CATREPGTGNEQYF. The CDR3 DNA is TGTGCCACCAGAGAGCCAGGGACAGGGAACGAGCAGTACTTC.